This T cell receptor (beta chain) was recovered during a study of cytomegalovirus exposure and HLA in healthy donors. With 60 Vbeta and 13 Jbeta primers, the PCR was carried out. The method was immunoSEQ multiplex PCR; TCRdb's version includes in-frame clones alone and lacks a portion of them. The sample consists of 150,000 or so clones, 73% of them appearing once. This CDR3 has 13 amino acids. Deletions cut 7 bases from V and 13 bases from J, with 17 bases between. Germline V gene lookup returns CDR1 ENHRY and CDR2 SYGVKD. This clone occurred a few times. This clonotype originated in a woman under 30 in good health and CMV-seronegative. Sequencing was carried out using PBMCs. This sequence joins TRBV10-3 and TRBJ1-6; D is possibly TRBD1 (5 bases). The CDR3 DNA reads TGTGCCATCACAGGGTCCGGCGATCGGCCCCTCCACTTT. The encoded protein is CAITGSGDRPLHF.